One and the same sample provided the 6 T cell receptor beta chains below, sequenced in a study of shared clonotypes between healthy human individuals. Only in-frame clones appear in the TCRdb table, and some are missing; sequencing was by immunoSEQ multiplex PCR. The sample comprises 550,000 to 850,000 clones, around 70% of which are singletons, and approximately 1.8% rests with the top ten. Input material: memory CD4+ T cells sorted from blood. Subset indicated: CD45RA-negative fraction. Receptors originate from a woman aged 30 to 39 in good health.

The chain is built from TRBV28 and TRBJ1-1, with D possibly being TRBD1 (6 bases). Looked up from germline, CDR1 is MDHEN and CDR2 is SYDVKM. V was cut by 6 bases and J by 6 bases, with 17 bases left in between. The CDR3 length is 14 residues. The CDR3 DNA is TGTGCCAGCAGCCGAGGCGGGGGGCGCGCTGAAGCTTTCTTT. It encodes CASSRGGGRAEAFF.

This clone was observed a few times. V usage is TRBV29-1 and J usage is TRBJ1-1; no firm D call. The CDR3 is 15 amino acids. Germline CDR1 SQVTM, CDR2 ANQGSEA. Trimming cost V 3 bases and J 1 base, with 15 bases left between them. In DNA form, the CDR3 reads TGCAGCGTTGAGGACGTATCCCGGGGGAACACTGAAGCTTTCTTT. Translation: CSVEDVSRGNTEAFF.

This clone was recorded a few times. The chain combines TRBV15 with TRBJ2-7; 8 bases fit TRBD2. The J segment lost 3 bases and the V segment lost 0 bases, leaving 13 bases of the junction unmatched. The CDR3 is 18 amino acids. CDR1 and CDR2 from the germline V gene are LNHNV and YYDKDF (reference sequence). The CDR3 region is CATSRDTSGPDAGYEQYF. CDR3 bases: TGTGCCACCAGCAGAGACACTAGCGGACCTGACGCCGGCTACGAGCAGTACTTC.

The chain combines TRBV28 with TRBJ1-4; D remains ambiguous. Germline CDR1 is MDHEN and CDR2 is SYDVKM. This CDR3 region has 13 residues. With 6 bases removed from V and 10 bases from J, the gap between germline ends came to 15 bases. The CDR3 bases are TGTGCCAGCAGCCAGATTCTAGGAGGAAAACTGTTTTTT. Translated, it gives CASSQILGGKLFF.

The chain joins TRBV28 to TRBJ1-2; the D is unclear. Germline V CDR1 and CDR2: MDHEN, SYDVKM. This CDR3 is built from 12 residues. The germline V and J ends were trimmed by 8 bases and 4 bases, with 11 bases remaining between them. CDR3 coding DNA: TGTGCCAGCTCTTTAGGTCTCTATGGCTACACCTTC. It translates to CASSLGLYGYTF.

The table lists this clone with a few counts. The chain employs TRBV2 and TRBJ2-2; 9 nucleotides align to TRBD2. The length of the CDR3 is 15 residues. V shed 11 bases, J shed 6 bases, and the junction held 13 bases outside the gene matches. CDR1 and CDR2 from the germline V gene are SNHLY and FYNNEI. The CDR3 here is CAGSFLAGSPGELFF. The DNA for the CDR3 is TGTGCCGGGTCCTTCCTAGCGGGAAGTCCCGGGGAGCTGTTTTTT.